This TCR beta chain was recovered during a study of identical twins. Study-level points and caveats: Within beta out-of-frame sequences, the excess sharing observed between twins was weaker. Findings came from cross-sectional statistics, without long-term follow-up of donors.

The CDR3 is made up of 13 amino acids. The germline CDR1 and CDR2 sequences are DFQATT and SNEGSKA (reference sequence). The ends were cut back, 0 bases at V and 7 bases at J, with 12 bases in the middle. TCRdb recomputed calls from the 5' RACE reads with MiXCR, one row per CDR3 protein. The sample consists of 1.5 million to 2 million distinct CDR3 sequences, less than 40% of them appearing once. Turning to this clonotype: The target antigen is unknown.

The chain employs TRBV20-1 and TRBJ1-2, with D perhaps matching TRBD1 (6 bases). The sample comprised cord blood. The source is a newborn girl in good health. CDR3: CSAREGGAGGYTF. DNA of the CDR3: TGCAGTGCTAGAGAAGGGGGGGCCGGTGGCTACACCTTC.